A selection of T cell receptor beta chains follows, all from one sample in a study of blood T cell repertoires in COVID-19. Measured with immunoSEQ multiplex PCR; TCRdb has only the in-frame clones, and not every one. There are 150,000 or so clones in the sample; about 80% occur only once, and about 40% lies in the top ten. Sample: peripheral blood. Receptors were obtained from a human donor in a cohort sampled during active COVID-19. The CDR3 runs from the conserved cysteine through the conserved F or W. The D gene is left open where the match is weak. Rows give clone size only sometimes, using once, few, many, or a class for an expanded clone.

size | J | V | D | DNA | CDR3
NA | TRBJ1-1 | TRBV30 | NA | TGTGCCTGGAGCGTCACCCAGGGTAGCACTGAAGCTTTCTTT | CAWSVTQGSTEAFF
few | TRBJ2-7 | TRBV5-1 | TRBD1 | TGCGCCAGCAGCTTGGAGGGACAGGCGTCCTACGAGCAGTACTTC | CASSLEGQASYEQYF
few | TRBJ1-2 | TRBV9 | NA | TGTGCCAGCAGCGTCGGGACACCCGGCTATGGCTACACCTTC | CASSVGTPGYGYTF
NA | TRBJ1-4 | TRBV7-9 | TRBD1 | TGTGCCAGCAGCGCTCTGGACAGGGGGTATGAAAAACTGTTTTTT | CASSALDRGYEKLFF
NA | TRBJ1-5 | TRBV5-8 | NA | TGTGCCAGCAGCTTGGATTATATAACTGGCGGAGAGCCCCAGCATTTT | CASSLDYITGGEPQHF
NA | TRBJ2-2 | TRBV19 | NA | TGTGCCAGCCGAGGATCCCCGAACACCGGGGAGCTGTTTTTT | CASRGSPNTGELFF
once | TRBJ2-5 | TRBV7-2 | NA | TGTGCCAGCAGCTCCGGGACTGAAGAGACCCAGTACTTC | CASSSGTEETQYF
NA | TRBJ1-2 | TRBV19 | NA | TGTGCCAGTAGTACTGACAGTCACTATGGCTACACCTTC | CASSTDSHYGYTF
NA | TRBJ1-1 | TRBV5-1 | TRBD1 | TGCGCCAGCAGCTCGACCCGGACAGGATCTACTGAAGCTTTCTTT | CASSSTRTGSTEAFF
NA | TRBJ2-5 | TRBV11-3 | NA | TGTGCCAGCAGCCAAACTTGGGAGACCCAGTACTTC | CASSQTWETQYF
NA | TRBJ2-3 | TRBV7-2 | TRBD2 | TGTGCCAGCAGCTCTAGCGGGGGGCGGGGAGATACGCAGTATTTT | CASSSSGGRGDTQYF
NA | TRBJ1-2 | TRBV19 | NA | TGTGCCAGTAGTAGACAGAGCGACTATGGCTACACCTTC | CASSRQSDYGYTF
NA | TRBJ2-5 | TRBV6-4 | NA | TGTGCCAGCAGTGACGGCTACCAAGAGACCCAGTACTTC | CASSDGYQETQYF
NA | TRBJ1-2 | TRBV7-9 | NA | TGTGCCAGCAGCTTAGCGTTAGGGGTCCAGGCCTATGGCTACACCTTC | CASSLALGVQAYGYTF
NA | TRBJ1-5 | TRBV7-2 | NA | TGTGCCAGCAGCTTTTCCAATGGGCAGGATCAGCCCCAGCATTTT | CASSFSNGQDQPQHF
few | TRBJ1-1 | TRBV19 | NA | TGTGCCAGTACAGACCCACTGAGGACTGAAGCTTTCTTT | CASTDPLRTEAFF
NA | TRBJ2-5 | TRBV11-3 | TRBD2 | TGTGCCAGCAGTTTCGGGACTAGCGGACAGGGGACCCAGTACTTC | CASSFGTSGQGTQYF
NA | TRBJ2-1 | TRBV19 | NA | TGTGCCAGTAGTATATTCGCGGCCAGCTCCTACAATGAGCAGTTCTTC | CASSIFAASSYNEQFF
NA | TRBJ2-5 | TRBV18 | NA | TGTGCCAGCTCACCCACTTCAGGGGCGCAAGAGACCCAGTACTTC | CASSPTSGAQETQYF
NA | TRBJ2-1 | TRBV10-2 | TRBD2 | TGCGCCAGCAGCACGACCGGGACTAGCAATGAGCAGTTCTTC | CASSTTGTSNEQFF
few | TRBJ1-2 | TRBV16 | TRBD1 | TGTGCCAGCAGCCCGGACAGGGTGGGCTACACCTTC | CASSPDRVGYTF
few | TRBJ2-7 | TRBV7-9 | NA | TGTGCCAGCAGCTTAGAGACTTCTTGGCAGTACTTC | CASSLETSWQYF
NA | TRBJ2-2 | TRBV7-8 | NA | TGTGCCAGCAGCTTAGGATTTCGGCAGGGTAATACCGGGGAGCTGTTTTTT | CASSLGFRQGNTGELFF
NA | TRBJ2-2 | TRBV21-1 | NA | TGTGCCAGCAGCAAAACTCTAGCGGGAAACACCGGGGAGCTGTTTTTT | CASSKTLAGNTGELFF
few | TRBJ1-4 | TRBV5-1 | TRBD1 | TGCGCCAGCAGGCCATCCGGGACAGGGGTCCCCAATGAAAAACTGTTTTTT | CASRPSGTGVPNEKLFF
many | TRBJ2-2 | TRBV4-3 | NA | TGCGCCAGCAGCCAAGACATTTCCGGGGAGCTGTTTTTT | CASSQDISGELFF
NA | TRBJ2-5 | TRBV19 | NA | TGTGCCAGTAGTTCTTCCGGTCTGATGACCCAGTACTTC | CASSSSGLMTQYF
NA | TRBJ2-3 | TRBV7-2 | NA | TGTGCCAGCAGCTTAGGGCGGGGCCAGGAGGATACGCAGTATTTT | CASSLGRGQEDTQYF
NA | TRBJ1-1 | TRBV7-3 | NA | TGTGCCAGCAGCTATTTCAGGAACACTGAAGCTTTCTTT | CASSYFRNTEAFF
NA | TRBJ2-7 | TRBV7-9 | NA | TGTGCCAGCAGCTTACCCAAAACCTACGAGCAGTACTTC | CASSLPKTYEQYF
NA | TRBJ2-1 | TRBV24-1 | NA | TGTGCCACCAGTGAGCTAAGGCAGGGGAAGAGGAATGAGCAGTTCTTC | CATSELRQGKRNEQFF
NA | TRBJ1-2 | TRBV5-1 | NA | TGCGCCAGCAGCCCTGGATCAGGGATAGGCTACACCTTC | CASSPGSGIGYTF
few | TRBJ2-2 | TRBV7-2 | TRBD1 | TGTGCCAGCAGCAGACAGGGCCAGAACACCGGGGAGCTGTTTTTT | CASSRQGQNTGELFF
NA | TRBJ1-2 | TRBV9 | TRBD1 | TGTGCCAGCAGCGGGAGGGGGCGCCCCCAGGCGAATGGCTACACCTTC | CASSGRGRPQANGYTF
NA | TRBJ1-2 | TRBV28 | NA | TGTGCCAGCAGTTCTCAGGGGATTTATGGCTACACCTTC | CASSSQGIYGYTF
NA | TRBJ1-1 | TRBV7-2 | NA | TGTGCCAGCAGCTTAGCGGGGGCCGTCTTT | CASSLAGAVF
NA | TRBJ2-7 | TRBV6-5 | TRBD1 | TGTGCCAGCAGTTTGGGACAGGCCCTCTCCTACGAGCAGTACTTC | CASSLGQALSYEQYF
NA | TRBJ2-5 | TRBV5-1 | NA | TGCGCCAGCAGCTTGCGAGAGGTTGAGACCCAGTACTTC | CASSLREVETQYF
NA | TRBJ2-6 | TRBV2 | NA | TGTGCCAGCAGCAAACAGGGCCCTGGGGCCAACGTCCTGACTTTC | CASSKQGPGANVLTF
NA | TRBJ2-3 | TRBV7-6 | TRBD2 | TGTGCCAGCAGCGAAGATAGCGGGGGACTCACAGATACGCAGTATTTT | CASSEDSGGLTDTQYF
NA | TRBJ2-3 | TRBV18 | NA | TGTGCCAGCTCCCCCCGGGGGGCCCTGGATACGCAGTATTTT | CASSPRGALDTQYF
NA | TRBJ1-4 | TRBV2 | NA | TGTGCCAGCACTCGGGGGGCAGCTAATGAAAAACTGTTTTTT | CASTRGAANEKLFF
NA | TRBJ1-2 | TRBV29-1 | NA | TGCAGCGGTGCGGACAGATCTTTTCACCTCTTC | CSGADRSFHLF
NA | TRBJ2-1 | TRBV29-1 | NA | TGCAGCGTTGAAGAGACAGGCGGGGGACACAATGAGCAGTTCTTC | CSVEETGGGHNEQFF
NA | TRBJ2-1 | TRBV12-3/TRBV12-4 | NA | TGTGCCTCCGGGGGAAAGATCTACAATGAGCAGTTCTTC | CASGGKIYNEQFF
NA | TRBJ1-3 | TRBV6-5 | NA | TGTGCCAGCAGGGAGCAGGGTATCTCTGGAAACACCATATATTTT | CASREQGISGNTIYF
NA | TRBJ2-7 | TRBV7-3 | TRBD1 | TGTGCCAGCAGCTTAGGGACAGGAACCTCGTACGAGCAGTACTTC | CASSLGTGTSYEQYF
NA | TRBJ1-1 | TRBV19 | TRBD1 | TGTGCCAGTACCCCGACAGGGGGTGTGACTGAAGCTTTCTTT | CASTPTGGVTEAFF
NA | TRBJ1-2 | TRBV19 | NA | TGTGCCAGTAGTACCCGGGCTGGGGCATATGGCTACACCTTC | CASSTRAGAYGYTF
NA | TRBJ1-4 | TRBV18 | NA | TGTGCCAGCTCACCTAGCGGGGTCGAAAAACTGTTTTTT | CASSPSGVEKLFF
NA | TRBJ1-2 | TRBV5-8 | NA | TGTGCCAGCAGCCGACGGGGAACCACCAACTATGGCTACACCTTC | CASSRRGTTNYGYTF
NA | TRBJ1-1 | TRBV11-2 | NA | TGTGCCAGCAGTTTAGTACTGCTGAACACTGAAGCTTTCTTT | CASSLVLLNTEAFF
NA | TRBJ2-7 | TRBV6-4 | NA | TGTGCCGAGCGGGACGAGCAGTACTTC | CAERDEQYF
NA | TRBJ2-1 | TRBV20-1 | NA | TGCAGTGCTAGAGTCAGCAATGAGCAGTTCTTC | CSARVSNEQFF
NA | TRBJ2-7 | TRBV3-1/TRBV3-2 | NA | TGTGCCAGCAGCCAAGAGGTCGCAGGGTTCTCCTACGAGCAGTACTTC | CASSQEVAGFSYEQYF
once | TRBJ2-7 | TRBV5-6 | TRBD1 | TGTGCCAGCAGCTTGTTGGGACAGTCGTTCTACGAGCAGTACTTC | CASSLLGQSFYEQYF
NA | TRBJ2-3 | TRBV10-3 | TRBD1 | TGTGCCATCAGCATCCAGGGGGCAGATACGCAGTATTTT | CAISIQGADTQYF
few | TRBJ2-1 | TRBV6-2/TRBV6-3 | TRBD1 | TGTGCCAGCAGTTCCTACAGGGGCAATGAGCAGTTCTTC | CASSSYRGNEQFF
NA | TRBJ1-4 | TRBV19 | TRBD1 | TGTGCCAGTAGTCCGGGACAGGGGGTTGAAAAACTGTTTTTT | CASSPGQGVEKLFF